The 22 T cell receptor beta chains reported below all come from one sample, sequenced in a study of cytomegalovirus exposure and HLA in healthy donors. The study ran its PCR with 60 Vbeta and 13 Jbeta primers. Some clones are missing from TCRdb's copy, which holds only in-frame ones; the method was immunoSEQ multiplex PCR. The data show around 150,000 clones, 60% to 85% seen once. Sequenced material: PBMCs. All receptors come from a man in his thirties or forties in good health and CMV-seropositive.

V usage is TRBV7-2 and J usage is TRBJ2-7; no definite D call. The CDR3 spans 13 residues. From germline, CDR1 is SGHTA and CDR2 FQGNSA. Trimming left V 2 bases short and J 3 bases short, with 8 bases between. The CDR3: CASSLNRDYEQYF. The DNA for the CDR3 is TGTGCCAGCAGCTTAAACAGAGACTACGAGCAGTACTTC.

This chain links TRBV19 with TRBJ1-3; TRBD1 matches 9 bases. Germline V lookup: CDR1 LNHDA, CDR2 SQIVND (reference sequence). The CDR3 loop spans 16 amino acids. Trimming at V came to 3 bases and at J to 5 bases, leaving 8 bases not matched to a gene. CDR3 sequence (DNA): TGTGCCAGTAGTATTGGTTGGGACAGGGTTAGAAACACCATATATTTT. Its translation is CASSIGWDRVRNTIYF.

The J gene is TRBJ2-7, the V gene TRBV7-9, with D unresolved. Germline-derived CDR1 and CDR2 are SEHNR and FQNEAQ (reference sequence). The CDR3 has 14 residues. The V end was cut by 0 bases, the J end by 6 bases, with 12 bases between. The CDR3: CASSLASGLSEQYF. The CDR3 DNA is TGTGCCAGCAGCTTAGCGAGTGGTCTTTCCGAGCAGTACTTC.

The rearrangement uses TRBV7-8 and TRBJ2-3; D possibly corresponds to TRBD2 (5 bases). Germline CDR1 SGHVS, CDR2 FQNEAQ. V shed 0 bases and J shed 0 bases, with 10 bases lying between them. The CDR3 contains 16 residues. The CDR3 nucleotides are TGTGCCAGCAGCTTAGCGGCTAGCCCAAGCACAGATACGCAGTATTTT. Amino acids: CASSLAASPSTDTQYF. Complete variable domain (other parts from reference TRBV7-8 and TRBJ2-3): GAGVSQSPRYKVAKRGQDVALRCDPISGHVSLFWYQQALGQGPEFLTYFQNEAQLDKSGLPSDRFFAERPEGSVSTLKIQRTQQEDSAVYLCASSLAASPSTDTQYFGPGTRLTVL.

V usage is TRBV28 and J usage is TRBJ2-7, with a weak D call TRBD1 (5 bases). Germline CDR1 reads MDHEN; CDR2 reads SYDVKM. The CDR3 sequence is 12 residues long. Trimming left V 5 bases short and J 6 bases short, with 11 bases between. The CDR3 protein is CASSQGLGEQYF. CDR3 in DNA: TGTGCCAGCAGTCAGGGTCTCGGCGAGCAGTACTTC. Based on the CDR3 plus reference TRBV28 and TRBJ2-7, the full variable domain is DVKVTQSSRYLVKRTGEKVFLECVQDMDHENMFWYRQDPGLGLRLIYFSYDVKMKEKGDIPEGYSVSREKKERFSLILESASTNQTSMYLCASSQGLGEQYFGPGTRLTVT.

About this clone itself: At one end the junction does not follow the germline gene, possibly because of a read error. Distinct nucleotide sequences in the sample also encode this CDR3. The CDR3 nucleotides are TGCAGCGTGGAAGGGAGTATACGGGAAAAGCTGTTTTTT. It translates to CSVEGSIREKLFF. V is TRBV29-1 and J is TRBJ1-4; no reliable D call. This CDR3 has 13 residues. The germline V gene encodes CDR1 SQVTM and CDR2 ANQGSEA.

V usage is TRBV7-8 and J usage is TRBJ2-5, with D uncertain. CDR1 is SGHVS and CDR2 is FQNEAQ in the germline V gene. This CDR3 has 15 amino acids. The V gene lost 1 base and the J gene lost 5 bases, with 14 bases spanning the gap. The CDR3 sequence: CASSLVRVPGETQYF. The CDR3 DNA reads TGTGCCAGCAGCTTAGTTCGGGTCCCCGGGGAGACCCAGTACTTC. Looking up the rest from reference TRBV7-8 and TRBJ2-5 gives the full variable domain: GAGVSQSPRYKVAKRGQDVALRCDPISGHVSLFWYQQALGQGPEFLTYFQNEAQLDKSGLPSDRFFAERPEGSVSTLKIQRTQQEDSAVYLCASSLVRVPGETQYFGPGTRLLVL.

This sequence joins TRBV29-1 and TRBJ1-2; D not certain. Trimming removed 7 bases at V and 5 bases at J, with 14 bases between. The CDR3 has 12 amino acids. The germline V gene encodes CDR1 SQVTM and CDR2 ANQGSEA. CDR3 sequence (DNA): TGCAGCGGGGGAAGCCGGGAATATGGCTACACCTTC. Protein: CSGGSREYGYTF. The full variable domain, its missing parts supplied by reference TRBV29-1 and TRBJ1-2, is SAVISQKPSRDICQRGTSLTIQCQVDSQVTMMFWYRQQPGQSLTLIATANQGSEATYESGFVIDKFPISRPNLTFSTLTVSNMSPEDSSIYLCSGGSREYGYTFGSGTRLTVV.

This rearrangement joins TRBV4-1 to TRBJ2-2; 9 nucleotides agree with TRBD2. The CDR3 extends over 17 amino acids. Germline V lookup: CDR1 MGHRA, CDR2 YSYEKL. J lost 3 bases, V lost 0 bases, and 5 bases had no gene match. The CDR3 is CASSQEGLAGYTGELFF. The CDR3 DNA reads TGCGCCAGCAGCCAAGAAGGGCTAGCGGGGTACACCGGGGAGCTGTTTTTT.

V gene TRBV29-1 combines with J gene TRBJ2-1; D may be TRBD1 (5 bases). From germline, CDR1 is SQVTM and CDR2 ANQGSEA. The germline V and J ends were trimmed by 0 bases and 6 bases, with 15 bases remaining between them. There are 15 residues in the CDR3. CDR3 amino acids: CSVEELAGPPNEQFF. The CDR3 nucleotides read TGCAGCGTTGAAGAGTTGGCAGGGCCCCCCAATGAGCAGTTCTTC.

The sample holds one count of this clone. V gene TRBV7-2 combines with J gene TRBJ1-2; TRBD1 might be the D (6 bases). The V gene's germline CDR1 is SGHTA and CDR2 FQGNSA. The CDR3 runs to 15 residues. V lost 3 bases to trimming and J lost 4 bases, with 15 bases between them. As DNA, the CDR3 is TGTGCCAGCAGCTTCAGGGGTTTGAGTGGCTATGGCTACACCTTC. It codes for CASSFRGLSGYGYTF.

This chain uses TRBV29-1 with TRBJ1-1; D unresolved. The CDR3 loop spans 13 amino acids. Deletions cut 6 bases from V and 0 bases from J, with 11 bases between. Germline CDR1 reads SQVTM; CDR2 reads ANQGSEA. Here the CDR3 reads CSVVKLLNTEAFF. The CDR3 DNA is TGCAGCGTAGTAAAACTCCTGAACACTGAAGCTTTCTTT.

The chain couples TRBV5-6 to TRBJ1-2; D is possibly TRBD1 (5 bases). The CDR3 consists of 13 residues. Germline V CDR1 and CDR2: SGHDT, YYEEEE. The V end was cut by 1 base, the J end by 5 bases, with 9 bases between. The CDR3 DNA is TGTGCCAGCAGCTTGTTCGACAGATATGGCTACACCTTC. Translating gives CASSLFDRYGYTF.

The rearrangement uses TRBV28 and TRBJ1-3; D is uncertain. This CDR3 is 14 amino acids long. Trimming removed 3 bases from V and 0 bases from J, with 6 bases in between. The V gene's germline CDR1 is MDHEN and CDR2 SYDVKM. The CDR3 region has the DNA TGTGCCAGCAGTTTGGAGAGCTCTGGAAACACCATATATTTT. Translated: CASSLESSGNTIYF.

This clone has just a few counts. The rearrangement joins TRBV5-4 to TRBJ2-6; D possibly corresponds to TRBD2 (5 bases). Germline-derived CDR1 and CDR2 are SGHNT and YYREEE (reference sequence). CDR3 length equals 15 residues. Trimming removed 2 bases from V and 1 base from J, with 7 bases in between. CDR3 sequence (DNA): TGTGCCAGCAGCTTCGAGGGTTCTGGGGCCAACGTCCTGACTTTC. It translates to CASSFEGSGANVLTF.

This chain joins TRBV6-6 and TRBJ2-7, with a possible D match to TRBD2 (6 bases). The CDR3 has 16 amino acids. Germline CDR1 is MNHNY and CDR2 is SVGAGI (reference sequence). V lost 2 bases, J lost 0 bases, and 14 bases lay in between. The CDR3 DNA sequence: TGTGCCAGCAGTTACAGAATACGGGGGTCCTCCTACGAGCAGTACTTC. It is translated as CASSYRIRGSSYEQYF.

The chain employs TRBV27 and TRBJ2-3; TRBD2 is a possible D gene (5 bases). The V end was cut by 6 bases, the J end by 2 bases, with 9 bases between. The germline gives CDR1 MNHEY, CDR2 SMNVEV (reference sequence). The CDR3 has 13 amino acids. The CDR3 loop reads CASRLELTDTQYF. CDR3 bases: TGTGCCAGCAGACTAGAGCTCACAGATACGCAGTATTTT.

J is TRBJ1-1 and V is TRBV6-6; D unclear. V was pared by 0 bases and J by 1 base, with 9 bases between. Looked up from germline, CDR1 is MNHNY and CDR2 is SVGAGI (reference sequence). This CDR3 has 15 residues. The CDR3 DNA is TGTGCCAGCAGTTACTCGGCCAGCGGGAACACTGAAGCTTTCTTT. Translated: CASSYSASGNTEAFF.

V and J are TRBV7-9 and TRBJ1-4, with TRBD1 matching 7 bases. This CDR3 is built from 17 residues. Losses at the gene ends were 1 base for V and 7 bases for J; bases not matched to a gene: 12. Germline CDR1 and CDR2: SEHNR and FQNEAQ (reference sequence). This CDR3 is CASSLGGQALAGEKLFF. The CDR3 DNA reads TGTGCCAGCAGCTTAGGAGGACAGGCCTTGGCGGGTGAAAAACTGTTTTTT. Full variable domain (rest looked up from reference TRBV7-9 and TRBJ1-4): DTGVSQNPRHKITKRGQNVTFRCDPISEHNRLYWYRQTLGQGPEFLTYFQNEAQLEKSRLLSDRFSAERPKGSFSTLEIQRTEQGDSAMYLCASSLGGQALAGEKLFFGSGTQLSVL.

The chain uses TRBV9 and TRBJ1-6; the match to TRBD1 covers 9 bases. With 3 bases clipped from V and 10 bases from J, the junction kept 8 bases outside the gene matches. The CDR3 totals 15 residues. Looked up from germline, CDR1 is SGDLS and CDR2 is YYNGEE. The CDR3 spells CASSEGTGTRSPLHF. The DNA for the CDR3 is TGTGCCAGCAGCGAAGGGACAGGGACGCGGTCACCCCTCCACTTT.

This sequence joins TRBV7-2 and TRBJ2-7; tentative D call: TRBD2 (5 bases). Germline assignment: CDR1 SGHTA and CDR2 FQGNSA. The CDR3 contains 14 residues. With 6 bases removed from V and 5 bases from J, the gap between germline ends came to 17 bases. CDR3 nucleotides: TGTGCCAGCAGTCTGTCGGGGAGTCAGGACGAGCAGTACTTC. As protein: CASSLSGSQDEQYF.

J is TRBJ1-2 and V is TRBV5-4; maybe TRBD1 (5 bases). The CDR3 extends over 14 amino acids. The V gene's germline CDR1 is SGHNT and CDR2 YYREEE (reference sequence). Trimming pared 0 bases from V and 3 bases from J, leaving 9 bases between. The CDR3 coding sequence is TGTGCCAGCAGCTTGGGGGGAGGGGACTATGGCTACACCTTC. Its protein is CASSLGGGDYGYTF.